Shown below are 8 T cell receptor beta chains from a single sample sequenced in a study of shared clonotypes between healthy human individuals. TCRdb keeps only in-frame clones here, not all; method: immunoSEQ multiplex PCR. The table lists some 300,000 clones, more than 60% of them singletons, with 8.5% to 12% in the top ten. The material sequenced was memory CD4+ T cells sorted from blood. The subset was: CD45RA-negative fraction. The receptors stem from a man aged 25 to 45 in good health.

The sample holds one count of this clone. The chain couples TRBV7-9 to TRBJ2-6; 12 bases are shared with TRBD2. With V trimmed by 4 bases and J by 4 bases, 8 bases remained unmatched. This CDR3 region has 18 residues. Per germline, CDR1 SEHNR and CDR2 FQNEAQ (reference sequence). CDR3: CASSSRLAGAIGANVLTF. The CDR3 DNA follows: TGTGCCAGCAGCTCTCGACTAGCGGGAGCTATCGGGGCCAACGTCCTGACTTTC.

This clone turned up a few times. This chain links TRBV18 with TRBJ1-4; the D is unclear. The V and J ends lost 3 bases and 0 bases respectively, with 11 bases between them. The CDR3 is 16 amino acids. The germline CDR1 and CDR2 sequences are KGHSH and LQKENI. CDR3 sequence (DNA): TGTGCCAGCTCACCTATGTCCGGGTCAACTAATGAAAAACTGTTTTTT. Protein product: CASSPMSGSTNEKLFF.

There are many counts of this clone. The chain carries TRBV5-1 and TRBJ2-5; D call uncertain. This CDR3 is built from 12 residues. Germline CDR1 SGHRS, CDR2 YFSETQ. Trimming removed 7 bases from V and 6 bases from J, with 13 bases in between. As DNA, the CDR3 is TGCGCCAGCCCTATTTCTCGAAAGACCCAGTACTTC. Residues: CASPISRKTQYF.

This clone came up a few times. V is TRBV7-3 and J is TRBJ2-1; 8 nucleotides line up with TRBD2. The germline V gene has CDR1 SGHTA and CDR2 FQGTGA. V dropped 4 bases and J dropped 6; count of bases not matched to a gene: 8. This CDR3 region has 15 residues. CDR3 residues: CASSSLAAPRNEQFF. CDR3 in DNA: TGTGCCAGCAGCTCACTAGCGGCTCCTCGCAATGAGCAGTTCTTC.

The chain links TRBV18 to TRBJ2-1; tentatively, D is TRBD2 (5 bases). Germline V gene data show CDR1 as KGHSH and CDR2 as LQKENI. Between the trimmed V and J ends, which lost 4 bases and 0 bases, there was a span of 25 bases. The CDR3 length is 20 residues. The CDR3 DNA follows: TGTGCCAGCTCACAGCTTACGGGAATGATACCTATTAGCTCCTACAATGAGCAGTTCTTC. Protein product: CASSQLTGMIPISSYNEQFF.

The chain uses TRBV5-1 and TRBJ2-3, with 11 bases identical to TRBD2. The junction had 9 bases not matched to a gene; V was cut back by 4 bases and J by 2 bases. Germline CDR1 and CDR2: SGHRS and YFSETQ. This CDR3 contains 17 residues. The CDR3 sequence: CASSPSGLAAPTDTQYF. CDR3 sequence (DNA): TGCGCCAGCAGCCCCTCGGGACTAGCGGCTCCCACAGATACGCAGTATTTT.

This chain joins TRBV23-1 and TRBJ2-7, with 15 bases that match TRBD2. TRBV23-1 is annotated as an ORF whose role is uncertain. The junction had 8 bases not matched to a gene; V was cut back by 8 bases and J by 0 bases. The CDR3 totals 17 residues. The CDR3 reads CASSPGLAGGRSYEQYF. The CDR3 nucleotides are TGCGCCAGCTCTCCGGGACTAGCGGGAGGTCGCTCCTACGAGCAGTACTTC.

This clone has ten or more counts. The chain joins TRBV9 to TRBJ2-7; either TRBD1 or TRBD2 may supply D (5 bases each). CDR3 length: 15 amino acids. Germline V gene sequence: CDR1 SGDLS, CDR2 YYNGEE. Trimming cost V 2 bases and J 4 bases, with 16 bases left between them. CDR3 residues: CASSVRDDYRYEQYF. As DNA, the CDR3 is TGTGCCAGCAGCGTTCGGGACGACTACCGGTACGAGCAGTACTTC.